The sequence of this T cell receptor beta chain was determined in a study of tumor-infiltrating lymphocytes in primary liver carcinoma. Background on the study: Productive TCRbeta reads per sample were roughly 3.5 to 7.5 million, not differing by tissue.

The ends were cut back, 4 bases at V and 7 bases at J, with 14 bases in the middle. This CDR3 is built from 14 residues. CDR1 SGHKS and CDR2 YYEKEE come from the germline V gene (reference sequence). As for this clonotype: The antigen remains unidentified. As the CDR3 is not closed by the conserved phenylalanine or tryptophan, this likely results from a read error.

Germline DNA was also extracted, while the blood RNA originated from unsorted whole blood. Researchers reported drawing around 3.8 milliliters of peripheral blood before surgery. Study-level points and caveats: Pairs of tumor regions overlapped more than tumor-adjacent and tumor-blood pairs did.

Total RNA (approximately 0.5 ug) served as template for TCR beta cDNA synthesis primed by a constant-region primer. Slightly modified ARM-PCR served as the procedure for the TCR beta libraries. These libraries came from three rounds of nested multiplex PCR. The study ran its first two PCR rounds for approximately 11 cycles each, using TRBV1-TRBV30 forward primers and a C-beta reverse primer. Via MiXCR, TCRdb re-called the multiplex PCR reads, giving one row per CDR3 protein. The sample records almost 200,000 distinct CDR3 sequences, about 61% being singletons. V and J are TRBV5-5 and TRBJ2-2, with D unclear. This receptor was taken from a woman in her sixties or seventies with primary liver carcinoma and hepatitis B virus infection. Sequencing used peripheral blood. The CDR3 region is CASSPYASGGELFS. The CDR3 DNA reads TGTGCCAGCAGCCCCTATGCTTCCGGCGGGGAGCTGTTTTCT.